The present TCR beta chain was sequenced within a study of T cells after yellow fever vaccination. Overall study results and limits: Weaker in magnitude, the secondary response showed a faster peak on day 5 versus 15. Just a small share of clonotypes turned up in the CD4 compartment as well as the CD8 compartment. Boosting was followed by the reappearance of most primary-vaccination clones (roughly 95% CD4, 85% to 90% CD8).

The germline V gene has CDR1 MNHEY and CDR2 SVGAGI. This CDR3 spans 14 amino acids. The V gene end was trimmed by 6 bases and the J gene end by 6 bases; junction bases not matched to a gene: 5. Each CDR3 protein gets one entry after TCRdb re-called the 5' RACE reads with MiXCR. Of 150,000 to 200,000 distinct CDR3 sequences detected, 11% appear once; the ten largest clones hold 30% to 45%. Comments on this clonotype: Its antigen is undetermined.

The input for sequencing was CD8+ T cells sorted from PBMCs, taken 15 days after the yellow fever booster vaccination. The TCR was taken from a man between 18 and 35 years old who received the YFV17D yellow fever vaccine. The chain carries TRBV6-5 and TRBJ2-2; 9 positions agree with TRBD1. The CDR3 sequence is CASSPTGGSGELFF. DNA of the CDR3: TGTGCCAGCAGCCCGACAGGGGGGTCCGGGGAGCTGTTTTTT.